Each of the 2 T cell receptor beta chains below was sequenced from the same sample in a study of T cells in Graves' hyperthyroidism and ophthalmopathy. What was amplified from RNA transcripts were TCR beta CDR3 regions. HTBI primers were employed in a first-round RT-PCR of the TCR CDR3. TCRdb reanalysed the multiplex PCR reads using MiXCR and keeps one entry per CDR3 protein. The sample shows approximately 360,000 distinct CDR3 sequences, about 25% of them seen only once. Sequenced: blood. The receptor source for this set is a man aged 45-65 years with Graves' hyperthyroidism.

This clonotype was seen more than once but under ten times. The rearrangement joins TRBV12-3 or TRBV12-4 to TRBJ2-6; no definite D call. The length of the CDR3 is 13 residues. V lost 6 bases and J 2 bases, leaving 5 bases between the germline ends. CDR3 DNA sequence: TGTGCCAGCAGGCTCACTGGGGCCAACGTCCTGACTTTC. As protein: CASRLTGANVLTF.

The chain couples TRBV20-1 to TRBJ2-7, with 10 positions matching TRBD2. The CDR3 consists of 14 residues. With V trimmed by 4 bases and J by 3 bases, 6 bases remained unmatched. Per the germline V gene, CDR1 is DFQATT and CDR2 is SNEGSKA (reference sequence). CDR3 sequence reads: CSAKSGRAVYEQYF. The CDR3 DNA sequence: TGCAGTGCTAAGAGCGGGAGGGCGGTCTACGAGCAGTACTTC.